Following are 7 T cell receptor beta chains from one sample sequenced in a study of blood T cells in healthy people across ages. The second PCR ran 7 to 11 cycles with a sample-barcoded 5' primer and J-beta primers. TCRdb redid the calling of the 5' RACE reads with MiXCR, one entry per CDR3 protein. This table has about 1 million distinct CDR3 sequences, roughly 45% appearing once. Sequencing input: blood. The receptors shown here come from a woman between 55 and 75 years old in good health.

This clonotype came up a few times. This chain links TRBV5-1 with TRBJ2-2, with D perhaps matching TRBD1 (7 bases). CDR3 length: 16 amino acids. CDR1 is SGHRS, CDR2 YFSETQ, per germline. V lost 0 bases and J lost 1, with 10 bases in between. The chain's CDR3 is CASSLGRDRNTGELFF. The CDR3 DNA reads as TGCGCCAGCAGCTTGGGGCGGGACAGGAACACCGGGGAGCTGTTTTTT.

This clonotype has only a few counts. A read error may explain this, as a much larger clone is one base away. The chain employs TRBV5-1 and TRBJ2-1; D may be TRBD1 or TRBD2 (5 bases each). Between the trimmed V and J ends, which lost 5 bases and 5 bases, there was a span of 17 bases. The CDR3 covers 15 residues. CDR1 and CDR2 (germline): SGHRS, YFSETQ. The CDR3 here is CASRGDAGIDNEQFF. The CDR3 DNA reads as TGCGCCAGCAGGGGGGATGCAGGGATCGACAATGAGCAGTTCTTC.

V usage is TRBV6-2 or TRBV6-3 and J usage is TRBJ2-3, with TRBD2 identical over 10 bases. The CDR3 is 17 amino acids. CDR1 is MNHEY and CDR2 is SVGEGT in the germline V gene. V trimming: 7 bases; J trimming: 1 base; junction bases outside the gene matches: 11. CDR3 residues: CASKLWSTSGRTDTQYF. The CDR3 region has the DNA TGTGCCAGCAAACTGTGGTCGACTAGCGGGCGCACAGATACGCAGTATTTT.

This clonotype was detected a few times. Here the CDR3 DNA reads TGCAGCGTTGAAGCGGCTAGCGGGACCTTAGCCAAAAACATTCAGTACTTC. Its translation is CSVEAASGTLAKNIQYF. This sequence joins TRBV29-1 and TRBJ2-4; 9 nucleotides match TRBD2. Germline lookup yields CDR1 SQVTM and CDR2 ANQGSEA. With V trimmed by 1 base and J by 0 bases, 7 bases remained unmatched. The CDR3 is 17 residues long.

This clonotype has just a few counts. This chain links TRBV7-9 with TRBJ2-3, with TRBD2 matching 8 bases. V dropped 6 bases and J dropped 3; count of bases not matched to a gene: 5. This CDR3 region has 14 residues. CDR1 and CDR2 from the germline V gene are SEHNR and FQNEAQ (reference sequence). The CDR3 bases are TGTGCCAGCAGGGGACTAGTTATTACAGATACGCAGTATTTT. It translates to CASRGLVITDTQYF.

This clonotype was seen more than once but under ten times. This sequence joins TRBV5-1 and TRBJ2-7, with 7 nucleotides matching TRBD1. Per the germline V gene, CDR1 is SGHRS and CDR2 is YFSETQ. This CDR3 has 15 residues. V shed 4 bases, J shed 2 bases, and the junction held 9 bases outside the gene matches. Here the CDR3 reads CASSPFSGQAYEQYF. CDR3 DNA: TGCGCCAGCAGCCCCTTCTCAGGACAGGCCTACGAGCAGTACTTC.

The chain uses TRBV29-1 and TRBJ2-6; 7 bases line up with TRBD1. From germline, CDR1 is SQVTM and CDR2 ANQGSEA. The J segment lost 0 bases and the V segment lost 5 bases, leaving 4 bases of the junction unmatched. The CDR3 contains 15 residues. The CDR3 loop reads CSVNTGVSGANVLTF. For the CDR3, the DNA is TGCAGCGTTAATACAGGGGTCTCTGGGGCCAACGTCCTGACTTTC.